This TCR beta chain was retrieved from a study of human T cells and chemical hapten exposure. The time point was: patch test 1, 2 weeks after DPC sensitization. Treatment indicated: therapeutic diphenylcyclopropenone sensitization with weekly scalp DPC. Suited to DPC and affected by alopecia, the donors ranged from 18 to 70 years old. This clonotype was detected many times. V lost 6 bases and J 6 bases, leaving 8 bases between the germline ends. The CDR3 runs 11 residues. CDR1 is MNHNY and CDR2 is SVGAGI in the germline V gene (reference sequence). Individual cDNA molecules each carried unique molecular identifiers attached by the library. TCRdb re-derived calls from the RACE reads in MiXCR, one entry per CDR3 protein. The sample carries tens of thousands of distinct CDR3 sequences, around 10% recorded once.

The sample here was whole blood, taken in connection with sensitization to the hapten diphenylcyclopropenone (DPC). The V call is TRBV6-6, the J call TRBJ1-1, with D unresolved. This clonotype was sampled from a woman aged 40 to 55 with alopecia areata. Some clones in this sample may be carry-over from other donors' samples. The CDR3 protein is CASSWGAEAFF. The DNA for the CDR3 is TGTGCCAGCAGCTGGGGTGCTGAAGCTTTCTTT.